This T cell receptor (beta chain) was sequenced in a study of T-cell memory formation after mild COVID-19. There are a few counts of this clonotype. Trimming took 3 bases from V and 7 from J, leaving 9 bases between them. Germline V gene lookup returns CDR1 SQVTM and CDR2 ANQGSEA. The CDR3 totals 11 residues. TCRdb called the 5' RACE reads again in MiXCR, with one record for every CDR3 protein. The sample holds 40,000 to 55,000 distinct CDR3 sequences, more than 7% seen once. The rearrangement joins TRBV29-1 to TRBJ2-5, with D possibly being TRBD1 (5 bases). This receptor was taken from a man between 18 and 35 years old who had mild COVID-19 (a few samples of this study predate the infection). Cell type and time point are not known. The sample was PBMCs or a T cell subset sorted from them (not recorded which). For the CDR3, the DNA is TGCAGCGTTGATAAGGGGTGGACCCAGTACTTC. Translating gives CSVDKGWTQYF.